This T cell receptor (beta chain) was identified in a study of T cells in Graves' hyperthyroidism and ophthalmopathy. Germline V gene data show CDR1 as MGHDK and CDR2 as SYGVNS. V was cut by 2 bases and J by 7 bases, with 14 bases left in between. The CDR3 loop spans 15 amino acids. TCR beta CDR3 sequences were amplified from RNA transcripts. First-round RT-PCR with HTBI primers amplified the TCR CDR3 region. One entry per CDR3 protein results from TCRdb running MiXCR on the multiplex PCR reads. The sample lists just under 750,000 distinct CDR3 sequences, 35% occurring once. This clonotype was picked up many times.

The source of this sequence is a woman aged 40 to 50 with Graves' hyperthyroidism. The V gene is TRBV25-1, the J gene TRBJ1-4, with D maybe TRBD1 (6 bases). Sequencing input: blood. The CDR3 bases are TGTGCCAGCAGTGAACAGGGGAGGTTGGGTGAAAAACTGTTTTTT. Translating gives CASSEQGRLGEKLFF.